This T cell receptor (beta chain) emerged from a study of T cells after yellow fever vaccination. TCRdb independently ran MiXCR on the 5' RACE reads; one entry per CDR3 protein. The table has about 85,000 distinct CDR3 sequences, roughly 13% seen once. This clonotype was seen ten or more times. The sequence was obtained from a young man who received the YFV17D yellow fever vaccine. Source: CD8+ T cells not binding an NS4B(214-222) dextramer, sorted from PBMCs, taken roughly 20 days after the first yellow fever vaccination.

The CDR3 sequence: CSARDRTGGGHQPQHF. CDR3 DNA: TGCAGTGCTAGAGATCGGACAGGGGGAGGGCATCAGCCCCAGCATTTT. The rearrangement uses TRBV20-1 and TRBJ1-5, with 10 bases identical to TRBD1. This CDR3 region has 16 residues. Germline CDR1 and CDR2: DFQATT and SNEGSKA (reference sequence). J was trimmed by 5 bases and V by 0 bases; bases with no gene match: 7.